This TCR beta chain originates from a study of T cell responses to AZD1222 COVID-19 vaccine. Study-level points and caveats: The sample set comprised mostly white British donors with more females, and clonal diversity was possibly underestimated. Baseline seropositives among AZD1222 recipients totaled only 5 to 7.

V shed 2 bases and J shed 2 bases, with 5 bases lying between them. This CDR3 is built from 13 residues. Germline V gene sequence: CDR1 MGHRA, CDR2 YSYEKL. Assay: immunoSEQ multiplex PCR; the TCRdb copy retains only in-frame clones and omits some. The table includes more than 100,000 clones, about nine tenths detected once. This clone was observed a single time. What it binds is unknown. Sample: peripheral blood, taken on day 0 of AZD1222 vaccination. V and J are TRBV4-1 and TRBJ2-3; no reliable D call. This receptor was obtained from an adult in good health. CDR3 loop: CASSQRSTDTQYF. In DNA form, the CDR3 reads TGCGCCAGCAGCCAAAGATCCACAGATACGCAGTATTTT.